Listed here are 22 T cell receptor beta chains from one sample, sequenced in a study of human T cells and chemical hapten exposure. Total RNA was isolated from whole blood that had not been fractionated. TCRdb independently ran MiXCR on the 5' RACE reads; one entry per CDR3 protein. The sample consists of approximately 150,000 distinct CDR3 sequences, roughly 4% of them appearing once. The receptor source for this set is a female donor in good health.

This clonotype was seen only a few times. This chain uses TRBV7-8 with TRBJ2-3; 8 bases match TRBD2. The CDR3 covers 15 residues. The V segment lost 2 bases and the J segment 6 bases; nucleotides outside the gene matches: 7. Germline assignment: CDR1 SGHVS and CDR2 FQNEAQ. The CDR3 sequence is CASSLIGGAFDTQYF. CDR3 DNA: TGTGCCAGCAGCTTAATCGGGGGGGCCTTTGATACGCAGTATTTT.

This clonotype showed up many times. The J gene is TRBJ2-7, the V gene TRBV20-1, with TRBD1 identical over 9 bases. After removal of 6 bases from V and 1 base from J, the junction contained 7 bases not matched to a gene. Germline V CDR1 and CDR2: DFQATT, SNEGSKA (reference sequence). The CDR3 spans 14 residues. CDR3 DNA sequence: TGCAGTGCAATCACAGGGGGCGAATCCTACGAGCAGTACTTC. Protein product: CSAITGGESYEQYF.

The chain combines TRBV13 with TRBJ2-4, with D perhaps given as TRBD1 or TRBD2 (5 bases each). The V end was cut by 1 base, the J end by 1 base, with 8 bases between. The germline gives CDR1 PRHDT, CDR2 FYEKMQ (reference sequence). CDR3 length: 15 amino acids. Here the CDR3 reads CASSLERGAKNIQYF. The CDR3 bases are TGTGCCAGCAGCTTAGAGAGGGGTGCCAAAAACATTCAGTACTTC.

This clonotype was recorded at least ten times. The CDR3 bases are TGTGCCAGCAGCTTAATGTGGTTGGGACTAGTGACAGATACGCAGTATTTT. Translating it yields CASSLMWLGLVTDTQYF. This rearrangement joins TRBV7-3 to TRBJ2-3; 8 bases are a match to TRBD2. This CDR3 is 17 amino acids long. V shed 1 base and J 3 bases; nucleotides not matched to a gene: 9. Germline assignment: CDR1 SGHTA and CDR2 FQGTGA. Complete variable domain (other parts from reference TRBV7-3 and TRBJ2-3): GAGVSQTPSNKVTEKGKYVELRCDPISGHTALYWYRQSLGQGPEFLIYFQGTGAADDSGLPNDRFFAVRPEGSVSTLKIQRTERGDSAVYLCASSLMWLGLVTDTQYFGPGTRLTVL.

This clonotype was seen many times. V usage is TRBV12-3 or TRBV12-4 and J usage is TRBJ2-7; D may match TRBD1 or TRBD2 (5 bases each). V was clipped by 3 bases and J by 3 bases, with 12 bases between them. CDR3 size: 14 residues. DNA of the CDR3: TGTGCCAGCAGTTTGAGGGGCGTAGGCTACGAGCAGTACTTC. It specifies CASSLRGVGYEQYF.

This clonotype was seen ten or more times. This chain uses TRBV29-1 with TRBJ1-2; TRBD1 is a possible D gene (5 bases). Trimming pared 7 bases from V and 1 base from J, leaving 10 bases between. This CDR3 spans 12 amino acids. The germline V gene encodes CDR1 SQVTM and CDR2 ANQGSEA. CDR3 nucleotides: TGCAGCGATGGGGACGGTAACTATGGCTACACCTTC. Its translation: CSDGDGNYGYTF.

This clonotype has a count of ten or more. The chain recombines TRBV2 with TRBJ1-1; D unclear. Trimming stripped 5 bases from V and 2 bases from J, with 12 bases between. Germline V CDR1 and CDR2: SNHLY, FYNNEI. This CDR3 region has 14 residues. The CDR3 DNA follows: TGTGCCAGCAGTAGAGGAGTTCTAAACACTGAAGCTTTCTTT. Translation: CASSRGVLNTEAFF.

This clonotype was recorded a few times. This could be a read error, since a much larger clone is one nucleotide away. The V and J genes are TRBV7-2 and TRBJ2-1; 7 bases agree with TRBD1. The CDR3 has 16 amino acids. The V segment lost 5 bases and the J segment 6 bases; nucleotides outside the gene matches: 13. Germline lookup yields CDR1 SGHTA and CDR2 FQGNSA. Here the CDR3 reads CASSLPPTGCGNEQFF. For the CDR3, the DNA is TGTGCCAGCAGCCTCCCACCGACAGGGTGCGGCAATGAGCAGTTCTTC.

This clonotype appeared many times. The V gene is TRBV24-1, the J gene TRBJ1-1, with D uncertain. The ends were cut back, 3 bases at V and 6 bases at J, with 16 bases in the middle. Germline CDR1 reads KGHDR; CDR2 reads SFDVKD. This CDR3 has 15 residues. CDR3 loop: CATSDPLSGQAEAFF. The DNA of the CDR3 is TGTGCCACCAGTGATCCCTTGAGTGGGCAGGCTGAAGCTTTCTTT.

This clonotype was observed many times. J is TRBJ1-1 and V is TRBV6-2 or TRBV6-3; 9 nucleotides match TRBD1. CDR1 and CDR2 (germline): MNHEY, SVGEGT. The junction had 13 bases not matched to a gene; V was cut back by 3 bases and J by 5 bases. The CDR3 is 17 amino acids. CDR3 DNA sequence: TGTGCCAGCAGTTATCTTGGACAGGGGAGAGCGGAGACTGAAGCTTTCTTT. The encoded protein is CASSYLGQGRAETEAFF.

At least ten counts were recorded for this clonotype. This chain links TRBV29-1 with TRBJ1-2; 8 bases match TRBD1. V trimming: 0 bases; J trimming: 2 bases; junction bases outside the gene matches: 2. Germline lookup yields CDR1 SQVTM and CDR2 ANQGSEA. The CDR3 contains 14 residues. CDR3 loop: CSVEDTGGNYGYTF. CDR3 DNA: TGCAGCGTTGAAGATACAGGGGGGAACTATGGCTACACCTTC.

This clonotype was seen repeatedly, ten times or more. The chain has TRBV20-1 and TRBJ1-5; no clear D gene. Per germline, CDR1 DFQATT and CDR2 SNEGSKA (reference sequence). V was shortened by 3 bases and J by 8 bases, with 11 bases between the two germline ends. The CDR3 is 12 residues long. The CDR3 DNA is TGCAGTGCTAGCGGCCCCACAGAGCCCCAGCATTTT. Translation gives CSASGPTEPQHF.

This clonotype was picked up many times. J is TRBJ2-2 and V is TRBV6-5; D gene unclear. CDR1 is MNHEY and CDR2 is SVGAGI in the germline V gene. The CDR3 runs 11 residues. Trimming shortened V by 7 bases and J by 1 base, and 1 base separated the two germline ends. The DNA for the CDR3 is TGTGCCAGCAAGAACACCGGGGAGCTGTTTTTT. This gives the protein CASKNTGELFF.

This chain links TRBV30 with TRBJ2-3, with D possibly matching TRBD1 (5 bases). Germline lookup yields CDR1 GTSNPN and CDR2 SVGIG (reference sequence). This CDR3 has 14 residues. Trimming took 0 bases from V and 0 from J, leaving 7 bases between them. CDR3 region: CAWSVGASTDTQYF. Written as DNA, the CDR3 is TGTGCCTGGAGTGTAGGGGCTAGCACAGATACGCAGTATTTT.

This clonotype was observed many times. The CDR3 spells CASSQSGANVLTF. The CDR3, as DNA: TGTGCCAGCAGTCAATCTGGGGCCAACGTCCTGACTTTC. The chain uses TRBV21-1 and TRBJ2-6. TRBV21-1 is assigned pseudogene status. The CDR3 is made up of 13 amino acids.

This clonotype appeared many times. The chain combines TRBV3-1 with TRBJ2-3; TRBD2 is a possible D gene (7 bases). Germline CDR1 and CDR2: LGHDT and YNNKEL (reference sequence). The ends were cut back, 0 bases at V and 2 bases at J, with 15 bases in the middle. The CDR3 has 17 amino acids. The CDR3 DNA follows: TGTGCCAGCAGCCAAGATTTGGGGGGGGGCGCCACAGATACGCAGTATTTT. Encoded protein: CASSQDLGGGATDTQYF.

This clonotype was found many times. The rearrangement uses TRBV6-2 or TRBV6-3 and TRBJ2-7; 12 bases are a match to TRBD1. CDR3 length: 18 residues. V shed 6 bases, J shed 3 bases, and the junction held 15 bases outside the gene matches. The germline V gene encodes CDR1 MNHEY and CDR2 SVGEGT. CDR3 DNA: TGTGCCAGCAGCCCTACGTTCGGCGGGACAGGGGGCATCTACGAGCAGTACTTC. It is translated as CASSPTFGGTGGIYEQYF.

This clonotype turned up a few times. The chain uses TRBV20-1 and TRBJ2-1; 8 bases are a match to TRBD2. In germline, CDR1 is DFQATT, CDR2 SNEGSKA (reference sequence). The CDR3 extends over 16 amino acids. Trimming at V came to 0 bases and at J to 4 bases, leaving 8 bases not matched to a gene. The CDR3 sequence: CSARDGTRPLYNEQFF. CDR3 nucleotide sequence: TGCAGTGCTAGAGATGGGACTAGGCCCCTATACAATGAGCAGTTCTTC.

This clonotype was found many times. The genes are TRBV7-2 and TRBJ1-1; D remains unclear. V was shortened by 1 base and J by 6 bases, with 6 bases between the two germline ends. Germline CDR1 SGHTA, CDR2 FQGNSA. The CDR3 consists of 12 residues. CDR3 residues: CASSLVSSEAFF. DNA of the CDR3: TGTGCCAGCAGCTTAGTATCCTCTGAAGCTTTCTTT.

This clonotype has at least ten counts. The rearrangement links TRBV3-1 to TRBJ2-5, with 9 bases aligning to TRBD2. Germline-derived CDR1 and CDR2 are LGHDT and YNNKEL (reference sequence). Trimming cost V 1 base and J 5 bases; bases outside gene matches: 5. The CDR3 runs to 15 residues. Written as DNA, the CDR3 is TGTGCCAGCAGCCAAGGCGGGGGGGCCGTGGAGACCCAGTACTTC. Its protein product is CASSQGGGAVETQYF.

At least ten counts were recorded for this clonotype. CDR3 region: CASSQDWQAHTEAFF. In nucleotides, the CDR3 is TGCGCCAGCAGCCAAGACTGGCAGGCGCACACTGAAGCTTTCTTT. The V gene is TRBV4-3, the J gene TRBJ1-1; D remains unclear. Between the trimmed V and J ends, which lost 0 bases and 3 bases, there was a span of 11 bases. CDR1 and CDR2 (germline): LGHNA, YSLEER. The CDR3 length is 15 residues.

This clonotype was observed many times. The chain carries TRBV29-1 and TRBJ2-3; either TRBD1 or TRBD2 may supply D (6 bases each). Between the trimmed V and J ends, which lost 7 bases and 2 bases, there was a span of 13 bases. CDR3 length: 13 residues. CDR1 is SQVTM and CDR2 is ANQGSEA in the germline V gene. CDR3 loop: CSARGTYTDTQYF. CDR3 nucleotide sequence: TGCAGCGCTAGGGGGACTTACACAGATACGCAGTATTTT.